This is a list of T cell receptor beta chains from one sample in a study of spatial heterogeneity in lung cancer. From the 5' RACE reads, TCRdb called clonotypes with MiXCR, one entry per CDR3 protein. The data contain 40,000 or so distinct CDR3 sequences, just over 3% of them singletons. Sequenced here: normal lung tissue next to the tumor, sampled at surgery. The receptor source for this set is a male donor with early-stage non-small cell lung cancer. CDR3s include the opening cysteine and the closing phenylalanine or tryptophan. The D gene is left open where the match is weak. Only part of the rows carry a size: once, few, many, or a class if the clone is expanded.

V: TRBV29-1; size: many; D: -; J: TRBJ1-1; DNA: TGCAGCGCTGGAGTGAGCGTGAACACTGAAGCTTTCTTT; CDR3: CSAGVSVNTEAFF
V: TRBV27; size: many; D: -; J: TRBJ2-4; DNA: TGTGCCAGCAGATCGGCTTTAGCCAAAAACATTCAGTACTTC; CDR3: CASRSALAKNIQYF
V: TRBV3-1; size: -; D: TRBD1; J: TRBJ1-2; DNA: TGTGCCAGCAGCCAAGTGGGACAGGTTCGCGGCTACACCTTC; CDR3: CASSQVGQVRGYTF
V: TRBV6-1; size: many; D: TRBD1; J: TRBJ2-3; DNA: TGTGCCACACGCCGGGACAGGGGTTTTTCAGATACGCAGTATTTT; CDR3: CATRRDRGFSDTQYF
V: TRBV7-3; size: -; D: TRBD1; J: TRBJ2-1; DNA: TGTGCCAGCAGCCAGGACAGGGAGAATGAGCAGTTCTTC; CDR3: CASSQDRENEQFF
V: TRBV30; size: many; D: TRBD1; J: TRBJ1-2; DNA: TGTGCCTGGAGTGGGAAGACAGGGGGCCTGGATGGCTACACCTTC; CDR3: CAWSGKTGGLDGYTF
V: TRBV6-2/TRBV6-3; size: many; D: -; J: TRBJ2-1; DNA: TGTGCCAGCAGGGACAGAAACAATGAGCAGTTCTTC; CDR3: CASRDRNNEQFF
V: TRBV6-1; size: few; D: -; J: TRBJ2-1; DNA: TGTGCCAGCAGTGAATTCGGGACCTACAATGAGCAGTTCTTC; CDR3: CASSEFGTYNEQFF
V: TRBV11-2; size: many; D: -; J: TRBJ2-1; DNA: TGTGCCAGCAGCCTGGGGGCTACATACTACAATGAGCAGTTCTTC; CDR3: CASSLGATYYNEQFF
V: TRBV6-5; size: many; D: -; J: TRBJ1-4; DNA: TGTGCCAGCAGTTACTCCGCGACATCTGCAACTAATGAAAAACTGTTTTTT; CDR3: CASSYSATSATNEKLFF
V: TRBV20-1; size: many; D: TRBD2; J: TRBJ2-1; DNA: TGCAGTGCTAGGATCTCCAGCGGGAGGTTCTACAATGAGCAGTTCTTC; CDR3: CSARISSGRFYNEQFF
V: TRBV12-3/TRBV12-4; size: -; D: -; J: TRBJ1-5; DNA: TGTGCCAGCAGTCTGGGGACCGTTAACAATCAGCCCCAGCATTTT; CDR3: CASSLGTVNNQPQHF
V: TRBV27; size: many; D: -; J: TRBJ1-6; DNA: TGTGCCAGCAGTTTAGGAACCCGAGGTTCACCCCTCCACTTT; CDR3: CASSLGTRGSPLHF
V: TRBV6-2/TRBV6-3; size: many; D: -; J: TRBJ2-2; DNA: TGTGCCAGCGGAGGGGGGATTACGAACACCGGGGAGCTGTTTTTT; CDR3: CASGGGITNTGELFF
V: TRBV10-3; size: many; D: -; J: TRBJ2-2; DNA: TGTGCCATCGAACGGCCGGACACCGGGGAGCTGTTTTTT; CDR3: CAIERPDTGELFF
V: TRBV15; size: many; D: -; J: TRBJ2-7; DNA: TGTGCCACCAGCAGAGTAAGGAGTACGGGAGTTAAGCAGTACTTC; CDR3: CATSRVRSTGVKQYF
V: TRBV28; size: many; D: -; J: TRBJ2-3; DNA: TGTGCCAGCAGAAAAAGAGGGTTTAGCACAGATACGCAGTATTTT; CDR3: CASRKRGFSTDTQYF
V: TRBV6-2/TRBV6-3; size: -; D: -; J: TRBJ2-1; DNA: TGTGCCAGCAACGAGGGGCTTTCCTACAATGAGCAGTTCTTC; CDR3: CASNEGLSYNEQFF
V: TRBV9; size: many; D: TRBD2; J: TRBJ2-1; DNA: TGTGCCAGCAGCGTCATAGCGGGAACCGTCAATGAGCAGTTCTTC; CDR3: CASSVIAGTVNEQFF
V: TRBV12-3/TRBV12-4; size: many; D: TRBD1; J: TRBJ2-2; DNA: TGTGCCAGCACCCGGACAGGGTTTCGCGGGGAGCTGTTTTTT; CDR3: CASTRTGFRGELFF
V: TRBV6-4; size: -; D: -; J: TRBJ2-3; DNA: TGTGCCAGCATGTTAGGCAGCACAGATACGCAGTATTTT; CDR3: CASMLGSTDTQYF
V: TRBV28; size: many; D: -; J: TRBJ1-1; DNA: TGTGCCAGCAGTTTAGGTGGAAATATGAACACTGAAGCTTTCTTT; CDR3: CASSLGGNMNTEAFF
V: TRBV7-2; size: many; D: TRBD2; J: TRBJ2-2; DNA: TGTGCCAGCAGCTTAGGACTAGCAGTCACCGGGGAGCTGTTTTTT; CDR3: CASSLGLAVTGELFF
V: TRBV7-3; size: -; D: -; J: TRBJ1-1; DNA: TGTGCCAGCGGATATGGGGGGGAGTCTGAAGCTTTCTTT; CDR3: CASGYGGESEAFF
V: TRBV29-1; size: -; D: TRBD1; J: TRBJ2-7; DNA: TGCAGCGTTGAACTGAGGGGGCCCGGATACGAGCAGTACTTC; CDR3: CSVELRGPGYEQYF
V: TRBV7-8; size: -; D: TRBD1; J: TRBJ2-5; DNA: TGTGCCAGCAGCGCAACAGGGGTCGAGACCCAGTACTTC; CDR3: CASSATGVETQYF
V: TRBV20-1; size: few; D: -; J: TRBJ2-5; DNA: TGCAGTGCCACGGACCGAGGACGATCTCAAGAGACCCAGTACTTC; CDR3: CSATDRGRSQETQYF
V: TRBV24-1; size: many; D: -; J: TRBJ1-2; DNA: TGTGCCACCAGTGACAAGAATCATGGCTACACCTTC; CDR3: CATSDKNHGYTF
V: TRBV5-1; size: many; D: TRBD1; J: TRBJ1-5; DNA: TGCGCCAGCAGCTTGGGTTGGGGGGACAGCTTAAATCAGCCCCAGCATTTT; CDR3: CASSLGWGDSLNQPQHF
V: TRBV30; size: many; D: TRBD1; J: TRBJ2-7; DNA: TGTGCCTGGAGTTCCCCGGGACAGGGCTTCGAGCAGTACTTC; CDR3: CAWSSPGQGFEQYF
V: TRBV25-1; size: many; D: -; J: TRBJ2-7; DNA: TGTGCCAGCAGTGATCGGGTGAATCGCTACGAGCAGTACTTC; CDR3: CASSDRVNRYEQYF
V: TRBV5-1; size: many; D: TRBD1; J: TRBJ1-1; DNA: TGCGCCACCTCAACCCAGACAGGGAGGAACACTGAAGCTTTCTTT; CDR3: CATSTQTGRNTEAFF
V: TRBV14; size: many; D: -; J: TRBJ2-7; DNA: TGTGCCAGCAGCCAAGATTACGGGGTCGAGCAGTACTTC; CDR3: CASSQDYGVEQYF
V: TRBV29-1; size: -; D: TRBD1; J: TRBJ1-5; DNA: TGCAGCGTGAGGGGACAGGGAGATCAGCCCCAGCATTTT; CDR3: CSVRGQGDQPQHF
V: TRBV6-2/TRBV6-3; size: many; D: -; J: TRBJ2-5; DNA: TGTGCCAGCAGCACGTATGGGACCCAGTACTTC; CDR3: CASSTYGTQYF
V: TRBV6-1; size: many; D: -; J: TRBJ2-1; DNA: TGTGCCAGCAGAACGGGGTTTTACAATGAGCAGTTCTTC; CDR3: CASRTGFYNEQFF
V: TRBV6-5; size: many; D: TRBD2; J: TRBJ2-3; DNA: TGTGCCAGCAGTTACTATGGACTAGCGGGGGACCTCCGCACAGATACGCAGTATTTT; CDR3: CASSYYGLAGDLRTDTQYF
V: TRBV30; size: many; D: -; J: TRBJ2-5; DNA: TGTGCCTGGAGTCGGGGACACAAGACCCAGTACTTC; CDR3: CAWSRGHKTQYF
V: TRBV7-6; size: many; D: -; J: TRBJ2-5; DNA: TGTGCCAGCAAGGAGAGACCCGACCAAGAGACCCAGTACTTC; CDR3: CASKERPDQETQYF
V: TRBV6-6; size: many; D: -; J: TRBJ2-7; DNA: TGTGCCAGCAGCCCTGTGAGGTACGAGCAGTACTTC; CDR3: CASSPVRYEQYF
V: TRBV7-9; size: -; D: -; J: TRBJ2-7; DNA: TGTGCCAGCAGCTTTGCACCATACGAGCAGTACTTC; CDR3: CASSFAPYEQYF
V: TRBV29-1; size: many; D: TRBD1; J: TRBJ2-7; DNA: TGCAGCGCAAGACGAGGGGGCGACGCCTACGAGCAGTACTTC; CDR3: CSARRGGDAYEQYF
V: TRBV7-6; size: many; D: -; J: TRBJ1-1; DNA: TGTGCCAGCAGCCCGCGACTCCAACAGGGCCTGAACACTGAAGCTTTCTTT; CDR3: CASSPRLQQGLNTEAFF
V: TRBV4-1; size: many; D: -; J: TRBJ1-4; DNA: TGCGCCAGCAGCCAAAAACCCGACACCCGGAGGTCATTT; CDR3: CASSQKPDTRRSF
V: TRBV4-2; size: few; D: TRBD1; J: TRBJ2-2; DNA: TGTGCCAGCAGCCTCCTGAGGGGACAGGGGACCGGGGAGCTGTTTTTT; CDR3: CASSLLRGQGTGELFF
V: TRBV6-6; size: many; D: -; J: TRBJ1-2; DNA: TGTGCCAGCAGCGATGGGACCGTGCAAGGGAACTCTGGCTACACCTTC; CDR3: CASSDGTVQGNSGYTF
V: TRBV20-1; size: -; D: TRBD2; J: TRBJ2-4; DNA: TGCAGTGCTAGTTTGGCGGGAGTCAAAAACATTCAGTACTTC; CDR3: CSASLAGVKNIQYF
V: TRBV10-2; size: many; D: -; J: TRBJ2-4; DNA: TGCGCCAGCAGCCGGGACCGTGGCATTCAGTACTTC; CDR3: CASSRDRGIQYF
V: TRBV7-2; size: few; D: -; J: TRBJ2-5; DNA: TGTGCCAGCAGCCCGTCCCCCGAGACCCAGTACTTC; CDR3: CASSPSPETQYF